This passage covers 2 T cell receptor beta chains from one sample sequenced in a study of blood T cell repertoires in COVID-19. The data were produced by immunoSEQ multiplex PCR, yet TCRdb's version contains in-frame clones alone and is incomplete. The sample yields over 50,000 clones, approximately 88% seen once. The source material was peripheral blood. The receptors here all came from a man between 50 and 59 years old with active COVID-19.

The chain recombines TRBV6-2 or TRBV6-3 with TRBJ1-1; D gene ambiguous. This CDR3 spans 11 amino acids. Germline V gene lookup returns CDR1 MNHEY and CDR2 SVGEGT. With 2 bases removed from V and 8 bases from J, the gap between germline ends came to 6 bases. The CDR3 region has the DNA TGTGCCAGCAGTTACCCGGGAGAAGCTTTCTTT. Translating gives CASSYPGEAFF.

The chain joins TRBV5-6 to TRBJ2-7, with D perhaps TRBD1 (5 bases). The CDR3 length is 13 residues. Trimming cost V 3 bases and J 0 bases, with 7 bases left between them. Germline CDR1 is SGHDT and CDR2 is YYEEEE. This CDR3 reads CASSWTHSYEQYF. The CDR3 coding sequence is TGTGCCAGCAGCTGGACACACTCCTACGAGCAGTACTTC.